The present entry profiles one T cell receptor beta chain with its context. Its antigen is still unknown. The V gene's germline CDR1 is WSHSY and CDR2 SAAADI. The CDR3 has 14 residues. V lost 3 bases, J lost 6 bases, and 7 bases stayed unmatched. This sample stems from a study of early T cells in non-severe SARS-CoV-2 infection. Study details: Unsorted whole-blood RNA was sequenced in bulk, leaving chains unpaired. Study results and limitations: Matching against VDJdb likely underestimated virus-specific expansions, favoring anti-spike CD8.

Using its own MiXCR run on the 5' RACE reads, TCRdb lists one record per CDR3 protein. The table records 98,000 or so distinct CDR3 sequences, about 12% of them present only once. Sequencing was performed on whole blood, taken at baseline. The sequence derives from an adult who was a healthcare worker with PCR-confirmed SARS-CoV-2 infection or an uninfected control (not recorded which). The rearrangement links TRBV10-2 to TRBJ2-7, with 8 bases aligning to TRBD2. The CDR3 sequence is CASSDSRLAGEQYF. CDR3 DNA: TGCGCCAGCAGTGATTCTCGGCTAGCGGGCGAGCAGTACTTC.